These 32 T cell receptor beta chains came from one sample sequenced in a study of T cell repertoires in cytomegalovirus infection (dated by TCRdb to between 2018 and 2021). These receptors are not linked to any known antigen. The instrument was an Illumina HiSeq 1500. TCRdb itself trimmed the public reads at Q25 with fastp, ran MiXCR and retained productive beta chains. Each record represents a unique CDR3 protein, reported with the most common genes and DNA among its rows. The sample table shows approximately 990,000 distinct CDR3 sequences, and less than 40% are seen once. Clones ranked in the top ten supply around 15% of the sample. The sample's treatment or condition label is to be understood as: in vitro stimulation with specific CMV peptide epitopes to enrich CMV-specific T cells. Sequences were derived from cultured CD8+ T cells from PBMCs, sampled from culture after CMV antigen stimulation. The origin of the receptors is a human donor in good health (CMV status not recorded). Some clones in this sample may be carry-over from other donors' samples.

This clonotype has a handful of counts. The chain is built from TRBV7-9 and TRBJ1-5; 8 positions agree with TRBD1. The CDR3 runs 14 residues. From germline, CDR1 is SEHNR and CDR2 FQNEAQ (reference sequence). The V and J ends lost 5 bases and 3 bases, in that order; junction bases with no gene match: 3. CDR3 residues: CASSETGDNQPQHF. Here the CDR3 DNA reads TGTGCCAGCAGCGAGACAGGGGACAATCAGCCCCAGCATTTT.

This sequence joins TRBV12-3 or TRBV12-4 and TRBJ2-1, with 9 bases aligning to TRBD2. The CDR3 runs 16 residues. Trimming took 2 bases from V and 9 from J; bases not matched to a gene: 11. In DNA, the CDR3 is TGTGCCAGCAGTTTAAACCGGGCGGGGGGGCAGGGTGAGCAGTTCTTC. This encodes CASSLNRAGGQGEQFF.

The sample holds a few counts of this clonotype. The rearrangement links TRBV27 to TRBJ1-5, with D possibly matching TRBD1 (5 bases). Per germline, CDR1 MNHEY and CDR2 SMNVEV (reference sequence). The CDR3 has 14 residues. The ends were cut back, 3 bases at V and 3 bases at J, with 9 bases in the middle. DNA for the CDR3: TGTGCCAGCAGTTTTGGGACCGTCAATCAGCCCCAGCATTTT. Its protein product is CASSFGTVNQPQHF.

Concerning this clonotype itself: The junction and the germline gene differ at one end; a read error may be behind it. This chain connects TRBV27 to TRBJ1-2; tentatively, D is TRBD1 (5 bases). The CDR3 has 11 residues. Germline values: CDR1 MNHEY, CDR2 SMNVEV (reference sequence). CDR3 sequence (DNA): TGTGCCTGCAGAGGGGAGGGTGGCTACACCTTC. Residues: CACRGEGGYTF.

The J gene is TRBJ1-1, the V gene TRBV27; D unresolved. The CDR3 has 14 amino acids. Germline lookup yields CDR1 MNHEY and CDR2 SMNVEV (reference sequence). Deletions cut 3 bases from V and 1 base from J, with 9 bases between. The CDR3 DNA reads as TGTGCCAGCAGTTTCTCCTCTACGAACACTGAAGCTTTCTTT. This translates into CASSFSSTNTEAFF.

This clonotype has more than one count but fewer than ten. V usage is TRBV27 and J usage is TRBJ2-3; D is unresolved. CDR1 is MNHEY, CDR2 SMNVEV, per germline (reference sequence). The CDR3 has 12 amino acids. V lost 5 bases to trimming and J lost 7 bases, with 10 bases between them. The CDR3 here is CASSVLGYTQYF. CDR3 coding DNA: TGTGCCAGCAGTGTCTTAGGGTATACGCAGTATTTT.

This clonotype was detected only once. V gene TRBV6-5 combines with J gene TRBJ2-7; 8 bases agree with TRBD2. J was trimmed by 3 bases and V by 6 bases; bases with no gene match: 10. The germline V gene has CDR1 MNHEY and CDR2 SVGAGI. The CDR3 loop spans 15 amino acids. CDR3 amino acids: CASSLLAGTFYEQYF. Written as DNA, the CDR3 is TGTGCCAGCAGCCTTCTAGCGGGTACATTCTACGAGCAGTACTTC.

This clonotype occurred a few times. CDR3 sequence: CASSEPGTGYEQYV. As DNA, the CDR3 is TGTGCCAGCAGTGAACCCGGGACAGGATACGAGCAGTACGTC. The chain is built from TRBV2 and TRBJ2-7; 8 bases match TRBD1. CDR3 length: 14 residues. Unmatched junction bases numbered 4, after V lost 2 bases and J lost 4 bases. Germline-derived CDR1 and CDR2 are SNHLY and FYNNEI.

The gene calls are TRBV5-6 and TRBJ2-2; no clear D gene. V lost 5 bases and J 0 bases, leaving 11 bases between the germline ends. In germline, CDR1 is SGHDT, CDR2 YYEEEE. The CDR3 extends over 15 amino acids. CDR3: CASRPEAANTGELFF. The CDR3 DNA reads as TGTGCCAGCAGGCCCGAGGCTGCGAACACCGGGGAGCTGTTTTTT.

J is TRBJ1-2 and V is TRBV27; weak D call: TRBD1 (5 bases). The V gene lost 6 bases and the J gene lost 7 bases, with 15 bases spanning the gap. CDR3 length: 13 amino acids. Germline CDR1 is MNHEY and CDR2 is SMNVEV (reference sequence). The CDR3 loop reads CASRSIQGSGYTF. The CDR3, as DNA: TGTGCCAGCAGATCCATCCAGGGTTCTGGCTACACCTTC.

The chain combines TRBV29-1 with TRBJ1-2; D not resolved. Germline values: CDR1 SQVTM, CDR2 ANQGSEA. V was clipped by 3 bases and J by 2 bases, with 13 bases between them. There are 14 residues in the CDR3. This chain's CDR3 is CSVDFQPYNYGYTF. CDR3 bases: TGCAGCGTTGACTTTCAGCCTTACAACTATGGCTACACCTTC. The full variable domain, rest sourced from reference TRBV29-1 and TRBJ1-2, is SAVISQKPSRDICQRGTSLTIQCQVDSQVTMMFWYRQQPGQSLTLIATANQGSEATYESGFVIDKFPISRPNLTFSTLTVSNMSPEDSSIYLCSVDFQPYNYGYTFGSGTRLTVV.

Details on this clonotype: At one end the junction does not follow the germline gene, possibly because of a read error. This chain links TRBV12-5 with TRBJ2-3, with a possible D match to TRBD2 (5 bases). The CDR3 extends over 10 amino acids. CDR1 and CDR2 from the germline V gene are LGHNT and FRNRAP. The CDR3 coding sequence is TGTGCTAGTGGCTCCCTTGGGGAGCGATTT. It yields the protein CASGSLGERF.

The rearrangement joins TRBV5-1 to TRBJ1-2; D might be TRBD1 (5 bases). This CDR3 contains 13 residues. Germline CDR1 reads SGHRS; CDR2 reads YFSETQ. Trimming pared 4 bases from V and 8 bases from J, leaving 15 bases between. The CDR3 is CASSPPRGDGYTF. Written as DNA, the CDR3 is TGCGCCAGCAGCCCCCCGCGGGGGGACGGCTACACCTTC.

The gene calls are TRBV4-1 and TRBJ2-2, with 7 bases that match TRBD2. V trimming: 1 base; J trimming: 3 bases; junction bases outside the gene matches: 8. CDR1 and CDR2 from the germline V gene are MGHRA and YSYEKL. The CDR3 sequence is 17 residues long. CDR3 nucleotide sequence: TGCGCCAGCAGCCAAGCTCCCGGGGGAGGGTACACCGGGGAGCTGTTTTTT. This translates into CASSQAPGGGYTGELFF.

The gene calls are TRBV19 and TRBJ2-5; no clear D. There are 14 residues in the CDR3. Germline V CDR1 and CDR2: LNHDA, SQIVND (reference sequence). V gave up 3 bases and J gave up 2 bases, with 10 bases separating them. CDR3: CASSMYDGQETQYF. The CDR3 nucleotides are TGTGCCAGTAGTATGTATGACGGACAAGAGACCCAGTACTTC.

V gene TRBV6-1 combines with J gene TRBJ1-2; 9 bases agree with TRBD1. Per germline, CDR1 MNHNS and CDR2 SASEGT. The CDR3 is 13 amino acids. Germline trimming cut 8 bases from V and 3 bases from J; bases unmatched to any gene: 4. The CDR3 nucleotides are TGTGCCAGCCTGGACAGGGGTGACTATGGCTACACCTTC. Protein product: CASLDRGDYGYTF.

This clonotype has just a few counts. The chain combines TRBV6-6 with TRBJ1-3; no clear D. V lost 0 bases, J lost 2 bases, and 11 bases lay in between. This CDR3 has 16 residues. Germline CDR1 reads MNHNY; CDR2 reads SVGAGI (reference sequence). The CDR3 sequence: CASSYSIFGAGNTIYF. In DNA, the CDR3 is TGTGCCAGCAGTTACTCGATTTTTGGGGCTGGAAACACCATATATTTT.

This clonotype was seen repeatedly, ten times or more. The CDR3 DNA sequence: TGTGCCAGCAGCCATGAGGGCTACGAGCAGTACGTC. Translation: CASSHEGYEQYV. The gene calls are TRBV7-8 and TRBJ2-7; tentatively, D is TRBD2 (5 bases). The CDR3 totals 12 residues. In germline, CDR1 is SGHVS, CDR2 FQNEAQ. Trimming left V 5 bases short and J 3 bases short, with 8 bases between.

This clonotype was recorded at least ten times. The CDR3 here is CASSSDTGQAVIGYTF. CDR3 nucleotide sequence: TGTGCCAGCAGCTCGGATACGGGACAGGCCGTCATTGGCTACACCTTC. The chain is built from TRBV7-9 and TRBJ1-2; 8 bases agree with TRBD1. V shed 4 bases and J 7 bases; nucleotides not matched to a gene: 14. Germline-derived CDR1 and CDR2 are SEHNR and FQNEAQ (reference sequence). The CDR3 totals 16 residues.

Many counts were recorded for this clonotype. This rearrangement joins TRBV12-3 or TRBV12-4 to TRBJ2-7, with D maybe TRBD1 (5 bases). CDR3 length: 14 residues. The V and J ends lost 5 bases and 3 bases respectively, with 14 bases between them. The CDR3 loop is CASSRQPLYYEQYF. For the CDR3, the DNA is TGTGCCAGCAGTCGACAGCCCCTATACTACGAGCAGTACTTC.

This clonotype was detected only a few times. The genes are TRBV6-1 and TRBJ2-3, with D possibly being TRBD1 (7 bases). In germline, CDR1 is MNHNS, CDR2 SASEGT. The CDR3 totals 15 residues. The germline V and J ends were trimmed by 5 bases and 3 bases, with 15 bases remaining between them. CDR3 residues: CASSPWTGGTDTQYF. DNA of the CDR3: TGTGCCAGCAGTCCCTGGACAGGAGGGACAGATACGCAGTATTTT.

This clonotype occurred a few times. The rearrangement links TRBV10-2 to TRBJ2-1, with TRBD2 identical over 8 bases. The CDR3 contains 12 residues. The junction had 5 bases not matched to a gene; V was cut back by 7 bases and J by 9 bases. CDR1 and CDR2 from the germline V gene are WSHSY and SAAADI. CDR3 coding DNA: TGCGCCAGCAACCGGGGGGGCCGTGAGCAGTTCTTC. Translated, it gives CASNRGGREQFF.

The rearrangement joins TRBV6-2 or TRBV6-3 to TRBJ2-1, with D perhaps TRBD1 (7 bases). CDR3 size: 16 residues. Germline-derived CDR1 and CDR2 are MNHEY and SVGEGT. V dropped 2 bases and J dropped 9 bases, with 20 bases sitting between them. CDR3 sequence (DNA): TGTGCCAGCAGTTACGACCGACAGGGAGGACGAGGTGAGCAGTTCTTC. This encodes CASSYDRQGGRGEQFF.

V and J are TRBV25-1 and TRBJ2-1; 7 nucleotides align to TRBD1. Trimming at V came to 6 bases and at J to 0 bases, leaving 5 bases not matched to a gene. The CDR3 loop spans 15 amino acids. Germline V gene sequence: CDR1 MGHDK, CDR2 SYGVNS. CDR3 region: CASRGDRVSYNEQFF. The DNA for the CDR3 is TGTGCCAGCAGGGGGGACAGAGTCTCCTACAATGAGCAGTTCTTC.

The chain employs TRBV20-1 and TRBJ2-1, with 7 positions matching TRBD1. Trimming took 2 bases from V and 2 from J; bases not matched to a gene: 9. The CDR3 sequence is 16 residues long. CDR1 is DFQATT, CDR2 SNEGSKA, per germline (reference sequence). The CDR3 DNA sequence: TGCAGTGCTAGAAGCCCGGGGCAGGGGGCCTACAATGAGCAGTTCTTC. It yields the protein CSARSPGQGAYNEQFF.

This sequence joins TRBV19 and TRBJ1-4, with a possible D match to TRBD1 (6 bases). This CDR3 has 17 amino acids. V lost 1 base and J 7 bases, leaving 19 bases between the germline ends. Germline V gene data show CDR1 as LNHDA and CDR2 as SQIVND (reference sequence). The CDR3 sequence: CASSIVGGNPVREKLFF. The CDR3 nucleotides read TGTGCCAGTAGTATAGTCGGGGGCAACCCAGTTCGTGAAAAACTGTTTTTT.

This clonotype is a singleton in its sample. V and J are TRBV12-3 or TRBV12-4 and TRBJ1-1; D might be TRBD1 (6 bases). This CDR3 region has 15 residues. The V end lost 6 bases, the J end lost 3 bases, and 17 bases lay between the germline ends. The CDR3 DNA follows: TGTGCCAGCAGCCCGCCCCCGGACAGAGACACTGAAGCTTTCTTT. Encoded protein: CASSPPPDRDTEAFF.

This clonotype was counted many times. The chain carries TRBV12-3 or TRBV12-4 and TRBJ2-5; D not resolved. The V end lost 1 base, the J end lost 1 base, and 4 bases lay between the germline ends. This CDR3 region has 13 residues. CDR3 DNA sequence: TGTGCCAGCAGTTTAGGCCGCCAAGAGACCCAGTACTTC. Amino acid sequence: CASSLGRQETQYF.

The chain couples TRBV11-2 to TRBJ2-7; D remains ambiguous. The germline gives CDR1 SGHAT, CDR2 FQNNGV. Between the trimmed V and J ends, which lost 6 bases and 3 bases, there was a span of 9 bases. The CDR3 spans 12 residues. The CDR3: CASSPTDYEQYV. CDR3 coding DNA: TGTGCCAGCAGTCCGACTGACTACGAGCAGTACGTC.

This clonotype was detected many times. This chain uses TRBV7-2 with TRBJ1-1, with a tentative D call TRBD1 (6 bases). Trimming removed 3 bases at V and 3 bases at J, with 14 bases between. The CDR3 runs to 15 residues. The germline CDR1 and CDR2 sequences are SGHTA and FQGNSA. The CDR3 DNA reads as TGTGCCAGCAGCTTCAGCACAGGGATGGACACTGAAGCTTTCTTT. It specifies CASSFSTGMDTEAFF. The whole variable domain, filled in from reference TRBV7-2 and TRBJ1-1, reads GAGVSQSPSNKVTEKGKDVELRCDPISGHTALYWYRQSLGQGLEFLIYFQGNSAPDKSGLPSDRFSAERTGGSVSTLTIQRTQQEDSAVYLCASSFSTGMDTEAFFGQGTRLTVV.

This clonotype was counted a few times. The chain combines TRBV6-6 with TRBJ2-7; maybe TRBD1 (5 bases). This CDR3 contains 16 residues. Germline CDR1 and CDR2: MNHNY and SVGAGI (reference sequence). V shed 0 bases and J shed 1 base, with 13 bases lying between them. The CDR3 region has the DNA TGTGCCAGCAGTTACTCGAAGGGGCTGACTTCCTACGAGCAGTACTTC. As protein: CASSYSKGLTSYEQYF.

The chain joins TRBV19 to TRBJ1-2, with D hard to call. The V end was cut by 0 bases, the J end by 4 bases, with 12 bases between. CDR1 and CDR2 (germline): LNHDA, SQIVND (reference sequence). This CDR3 has 15 residues. The CDR3: CASSIDPVSLYGYTF. For the CDR3, the DNA is TGTGCCAGTAGTATAGATCCGGTGTCCCTCTATGGCTACACCTTC.